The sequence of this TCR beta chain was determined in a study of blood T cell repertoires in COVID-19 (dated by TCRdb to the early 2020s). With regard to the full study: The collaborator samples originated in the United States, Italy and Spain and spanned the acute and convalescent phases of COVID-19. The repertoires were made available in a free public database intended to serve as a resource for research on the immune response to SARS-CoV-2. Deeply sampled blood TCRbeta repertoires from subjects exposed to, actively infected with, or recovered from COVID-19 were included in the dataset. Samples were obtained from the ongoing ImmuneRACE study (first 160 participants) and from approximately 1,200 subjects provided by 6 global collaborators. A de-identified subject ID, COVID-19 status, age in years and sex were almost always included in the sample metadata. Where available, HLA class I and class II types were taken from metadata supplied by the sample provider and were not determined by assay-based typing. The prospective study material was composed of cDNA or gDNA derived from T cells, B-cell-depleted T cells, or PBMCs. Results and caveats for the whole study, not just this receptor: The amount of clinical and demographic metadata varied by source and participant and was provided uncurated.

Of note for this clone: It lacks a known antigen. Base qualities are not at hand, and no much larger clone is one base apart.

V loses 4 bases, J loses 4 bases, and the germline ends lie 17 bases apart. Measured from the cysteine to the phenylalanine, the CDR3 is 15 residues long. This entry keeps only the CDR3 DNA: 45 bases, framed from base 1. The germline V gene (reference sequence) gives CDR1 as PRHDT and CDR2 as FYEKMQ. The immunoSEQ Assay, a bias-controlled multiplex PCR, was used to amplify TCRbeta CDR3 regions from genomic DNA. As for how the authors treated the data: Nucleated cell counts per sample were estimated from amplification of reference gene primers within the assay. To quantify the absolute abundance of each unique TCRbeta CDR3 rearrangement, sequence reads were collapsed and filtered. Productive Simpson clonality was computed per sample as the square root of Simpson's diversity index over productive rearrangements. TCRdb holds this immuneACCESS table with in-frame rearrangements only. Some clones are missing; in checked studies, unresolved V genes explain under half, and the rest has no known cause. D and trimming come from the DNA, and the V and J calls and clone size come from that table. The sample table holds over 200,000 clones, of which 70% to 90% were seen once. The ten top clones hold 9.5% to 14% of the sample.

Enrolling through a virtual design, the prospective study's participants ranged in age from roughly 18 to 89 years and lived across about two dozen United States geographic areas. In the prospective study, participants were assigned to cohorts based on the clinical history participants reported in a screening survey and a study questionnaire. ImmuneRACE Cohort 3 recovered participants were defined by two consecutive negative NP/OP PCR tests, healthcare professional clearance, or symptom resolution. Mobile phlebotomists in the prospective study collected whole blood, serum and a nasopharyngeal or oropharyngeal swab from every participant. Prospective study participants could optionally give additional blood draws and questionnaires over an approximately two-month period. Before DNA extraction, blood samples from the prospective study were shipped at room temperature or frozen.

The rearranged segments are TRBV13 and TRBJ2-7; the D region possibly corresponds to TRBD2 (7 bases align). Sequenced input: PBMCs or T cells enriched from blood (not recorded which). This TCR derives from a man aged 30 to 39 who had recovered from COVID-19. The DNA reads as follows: TGTGCCAGCAGCTGGAGGGGGGCGGGAGATTACGAGCAGTACTTC. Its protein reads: CASSWRGAGDYEQYF.